This T cell receptor (beta chain) was profiled in a study of T cell changes during pregnancy in multiple sclerosis. Trimming took 9 bases from V and 4 from J; bases not matched to a gene: 6. The CDR3 consists of 13 residues. CDR1 and CDR2 (germline): LNHDA, SQIVND (reference sequence). Libraries were prepared by immunoSEQ multiplex PCR; TCRdb keeps only in-frame clonotypes and omits some of them. The sample gives nearly 110,000 clones, 91% of which show up once; about 1.6% is in the top ten. The sequence was collected from a female donor with multiple sclerosis, enrolled in a pregnancy study. Sequences were derived from peripheral blood, sampled before pregnancy. J is TRBJ2-7 and V is TRBV19, with 10 nucleotides matching TRBD2. In nucleotides, the CDR3 is TGTGCCAGCGGTCGGACTAGCGGATACGAGCAGTACTTC. Encoded protein: CASGRTSGYEQYF.